Here is one T cell receptor (beta chain) with its context. It has no known antigen specificity. No per-base quality is available; no much larger clone lies one base away. TCRbeta CDR3 regions were amplified from genomic DNA by means of the immunoSEQ Assay, a bias-controlled multiplex PCR. Under the source paper's analysis protocol: Within the assay, amplification of reference gene primers was used to estimate how many nucleated cells each sample contained. To quantify the absolute abundance of each unique TCRbeta CDR3 rearrangement, sequence reads were collapsed and filtered. For each sample, productive Simpson clonality was calculated by taking the square root of Simpson's diversity index across productive rearrangements. TCRdb carries this immuneACCESS record with in-frame sequences only. Its versions omit some clonotypes, under half of them owing to an unresolved V gene in the studies checked, with the rest unexplained. Clonal size and the V and J genes are those of that table, whereas D and trimming came from the DNA. This sample comprises around 140,000 clones, approximately 84% of them detected only once. Of the sample, more than 1.3% is held by the ten largest clones.

The germline V gene specifies SGHRS as CDR1 and YFSETQ as CDR2. The CDR3 numbers 19 residues from cysteine through phenylalanine. Only the CDR3 region is kept as DNA, spanning 57 bases read in frame from base 1. Ends trimmed: V by 7 bases, J by 4 bases; bases unmatched to a gene: 20. The source of the sample is a study of blood T cell repertoires in COVID-19 (dated by TCRdb to between 2020 and 2021). Background for the entire study: Collaborator samples came from the United States, Italy and Spain and covered acute and convalescent phases of COVID-19. The prospective study material was composed of cDNA or gDNA derived from T cells, B-cell-depleted T cells, or PBMCs. Subjects who had been exposed to COVID-19, were actively infected with it, or had recovered from it provided the deeply sampled blood TCRbeta repertoires that made up the dataset. The repertoires were made available in a free public database intended to serve as a resource for research on the immune response to SARS-CoV-2. Samples came from the ongoing ImmuneRACE study (first 160 participants) plus 1,254 subjects from 6 global collaborators. Sample metadata almost always included a de-identified subject ID, COVID-19 status, age in years and sex. Where available, HLA class I and class II types were taken from metadata supplied by the sample provider and were not determined by assay-based typing. General conclusions and limits of the study: Clinical and demographic metadata were provided uncurated, with the amount varying by source and participant.

Collaborating institutions collected whole blood in K2EDTA tubes following their own protocols. Collaborator samples were shipped for TCRbeta analysis as frozen whole blood, isolated PBMCs, or DNA extracted from either sample type. This receptor was taken from a man in his 60s with acute or convalescent COVID-19. The chain employs TRBV5-1 and TRBJ2-7, with 13 bases aligning to TRBD2. Sample: peripheral blood. The CDR3 protein: CASSTWGLAGLPIPYEQYF. The nucleotides read TGCGCCAGCTCGACTTGGGGACTAGCGGGACTCCCTATACCTTACGAGCAGTACTTC.